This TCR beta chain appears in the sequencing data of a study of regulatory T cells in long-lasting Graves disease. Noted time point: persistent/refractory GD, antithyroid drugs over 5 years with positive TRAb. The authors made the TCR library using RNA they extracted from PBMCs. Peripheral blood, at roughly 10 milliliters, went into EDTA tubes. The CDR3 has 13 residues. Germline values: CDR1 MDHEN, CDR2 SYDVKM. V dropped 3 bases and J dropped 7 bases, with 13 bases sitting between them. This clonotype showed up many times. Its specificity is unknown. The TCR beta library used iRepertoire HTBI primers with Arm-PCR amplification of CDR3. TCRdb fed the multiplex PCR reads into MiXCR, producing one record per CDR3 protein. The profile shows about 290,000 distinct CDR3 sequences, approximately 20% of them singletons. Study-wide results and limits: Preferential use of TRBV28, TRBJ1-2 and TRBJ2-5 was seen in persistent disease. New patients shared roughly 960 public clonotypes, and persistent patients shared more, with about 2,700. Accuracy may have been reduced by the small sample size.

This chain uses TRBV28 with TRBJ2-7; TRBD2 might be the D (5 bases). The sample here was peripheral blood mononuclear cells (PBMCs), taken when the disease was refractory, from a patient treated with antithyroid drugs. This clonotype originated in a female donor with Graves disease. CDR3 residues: CASSLPGDLEQYF. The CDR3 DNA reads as TGTGCCAGCAGTTTGCCCGGGGATCTAGAGCAGTACTTC.